The next 9 T cell receptor beta chains were all read from a single sample in a study of blood T cell repertoires in COVID-19. Assay: immunoSEQ multiplex PCR; the TCRdb copy retains only in-frame clones and omits some. The sample lists approximately 120,000 clones; roughly four fifths were seen once. The sample taken for sequencing was peripheral blood. These receptors came from a human donor in a cohort sampled during active COVID-19.

This clone was seen a handful of times. This sample includes further DNA sequences coding for the same CDR3. The chain couples TRBV3-1 (or the pseudogene TRBV3-2) to TRBJ2-7; perhaps TRBD1 as D (5 bases). Trimming took 4 bases from V and 4 from J, leaving 11 bases between them. CDR3 length: 13 amino acids. In germline, CDR1 is LGHDT, CDR2 YNNKEL (reference sequence). CDR3 sequence reads: CASSRQPVYEQYF. The DNA for the CDR3 is TGTGCCAGCAGCCGACAGCCGGTATACGAGCAGTACTTC.

This rearrangement joins TRBV18 to TRBJ1-2; possible D gene TRBD1, 6 bases. V gave up 2 bases and J gave up 2 bases, with 15 bases separating them. The CDR3 length is 16 residues. Germline values: CDR1 KGHSH, CDR2 LQKENI. Here the CDR3 reads CASSPSGGPSNYGYTF. As DNA, the CDR3 is TGTGCCAGCTCACCAAGCGGGGGGCCCTCCAACTATGGCTACACCTTC.

J is TRBJ1-1 and V is TRBV5-1, with 7 bases that match TRBD1. The V segment lost 4 bases and the J segment 2 bases; nucleotides outside the gene matches: 5. CDR1 and CDR2 (germline): SGHRS, YFSETQ. This CDR3 contains 14 residues. Here the CDR3 reads CASSNTGANTEAFF. The CDR3 bases are TGCGCCAGCAGCAATACAGGGGCTAACACTGAAGCTTTCTTT. Drawing the rest from reference TRBV5-1 and TRBJ1-1, the complete variable domain is KAGVTQTPRYLIKTRGQQVTLSCSPISGHRSVSWYQQTPGQGLQFLFEYFSETQRNKGNFPGRFSGRQFSNSRSEMNVSTLELGDSALYLCASSNTGANTEAFFGQGTRLTVV.

The chain has TRBV7-8 and TRBJ1-1, with TRBD1 matching over 7 bases. Per the germline V gene, CDR1 is SGHVS and CDR2 is FQNEAQ. V lost 3 bases to trimming and J lost 1 base; unmatched junction nucleotides: 2. The CDR3 contains 14 residues. CDR3 loop: CASSFDRENTEAFF. Written as DNA, the CDR3 is TGTGCCAGCAGCTTCGACAGGGAGAACACTGAAGCTTTCTTT.

This sequence joins TRBV6-4 and TRBJ1-2; possibly TRBD1 for D (6 bases). In germline, CDR1 is MRHNA, CDR2 SNTAGT. The V end was cut by 6 bases, the J end by 4 bases, with 18 bases between. The CDR3 contains 15 residues. CDR3 residues: CASSAKPGHIYGYTF. The CDR3 coding sequence is TGTGCCAGCAGCGCTAAACCGGGACACATCTATGGCTACACCTTC.

This clone was detected a few times. V gene TRBV25-1 combines with J gene TRBJ1-6; 7 bases map to TRBD1. The CDR3 is made up of 16 amino acids. The V gene's germline CDR1 is MGHDK and CDR2 SYGVNS. After removal of 4 bases from V and 6 bases from J, the junction contained 9 bases not matched to a gene. The CDR3 loop is CASSGDSGDSNSPLHF. DNA of the CDR3: TGTGCCAGCAGTGGGGACAGTGGGGACTCTAATTCACCCCTCCACTTT. Full variable domain (remainder filled in from reference TRBV25-1 and TRBJ1-6): EADIYQTPRYLVIGTGKKITLECSQTMGHDKMYWYQQDPGMELHLIHYSYGVNSTEKGDLSSESTVSRIRTEHFPLTLESARPSHTSQYLCASSGDSGDSNSPLHFGNGTRLTVT.

V usage is TRBV7-8 and J usage is TRBJ2-1; D is unresolved. CDR3 length equals 13 residues. The germline CDR1 and CDR2 sequences are SGHVS and FQNEAQ. V was pared by 5 bases and J by 6 bases, with 11 bases between. CDR3 in amino acids: CASSPPSSNEQFF. In DNA, the CDR3 is TGTGCCAGCAGCCCGCCGAGTAGCAATGAGCAGTTCTTC.

On this clone: At one end the junction does not follow the germline gene, possibly because of a read error. V usage is TRBV14 and J usage is TRBJ2-1, with a tentative D call TRBD2 (6 bases). This CDR3 has 16 residues. CDR1 and CDR2 from the germline V gene are SGHDN and FVKESK. The CDR3 DNA reads TGTGCCAGCAGCCAATCTCACCCGGAGGGGTACAGTGAGCAGTTCTTC. Translated, it gives CASSQSHPEGYSEQFF.

CDR3 amino acids: CASSRETGDTEAFF. The CDR3 DNA reads as TGCGCCAGCAGCAGGGAGACAGGGGACACTGAAGCTTTCTTT. The rearrangement links TRBV5-1 to TRBJ1-1, with 8 bases lining up with TRBD1. Germline lookup yields CDR1 SGHRS and CDR2 YFSETQ. The CDR3 spans 14 residues. Unmatched junction bases numbered 5, after V lost 4 bases and J lost 3 bases.